The clone carrying this TCR beta chain was counted a few times. The data were obtained in a study of CD8+ T cells in alopecia areata. The treatment was: oral pan-JAK inhibitor, 5-10 mg twice daily. The CDR3 covers 17 residues. V shed 10 bases and J shed 4 bases, with 23 bases lying between them. In germline, CDR1 is ENHRY, CDR2 SYGVKD. Isolated RNA was reverse transcribed into cDNA used as the sequencing template. Using immunoSEQ multiplex PCR, the repertoire was profiled, and TCRdb retains in-frame clones only, with some absent. The sample yields about 220,000 clones, less than 75% seen once. This clonotype was sampled from a human donor with alopecia areata. Sequencing was performed on CD4+ T cells sorted from blood, taken at week 4, from a patient treated with tofacitinib. This sequence joins TRBV10-3 and TRBJ2-6, with D perhaps matching TRBD1 or TRBD2 (5 bases each). CDR3 in amino acids: CATSVGNRGDGANVLTF. DNA of the CDR3: TGTGCCACCAGCGTCGGGAACCGTGGGGACGGGGCCAACGTCCTGACTTTC.